These 25 T cell receptor beta chains came from one sample sequenced in a study of CD8+ T cells in alopecia areata. Sequencing used cDNA as its template, made by extracting RNA and reverse transcribing it. Assay: immunoSEQ multiplex PCR; the TCRdb copy retains only in-frame clones and omits some. The sample has approximately 130,000 clones, approximately 60% seen once; the top ten hold around 6%. The sample's treatment: oral pan-JAK inhibitor, 5-10 mg twice daily. The material was CD4+ T cells sorted from blood, obtained at week 4, from a patient treated with tofacitinib. The receptors derive from a human donor with alopecia areata.

The CDR3 coding sequence is TGTGCCTGGAGCAGGGTGTCGCGCGACACAGATACGCAGTATTTT. It yields the protein CAWSRVSRDTDTQYF. J is TRBJ2-3 and V is TRBV30; D may be TRBD1 (5 bases). This CDR3 is built from 15 residues. V was shortened by 3 bases and J by 2 bases, with 15 bases between the two germline ends. Germline lookup yields CDR1 GTSNPN and CDR2 SVGIG (reference sequence).

The chain recombines TRBV29-1 with TRBJ2-1; 8 bases line up with TRBD2. With V trimmed by 5 bases and J by 7 bases, 10 bases remained unmatched. This CDR3 is built from 14 residues. Germline V CDR1 and CDR2: SQVTM, ANQGSEA. The CDR3, as DNA: TGCAGCGTTTATTTGCCGGGGGGGCATAATGAGCAGTTCTTC. Amino acids: CSVYLPGGHNEQFF.

The V and J genes are TRBV6-1 and TRBJ1-2, with TRBD1 identical over 9 bases. The CDR3 is 14 residues long. After removal of 6 bases from V and 13 bases from J, the junction contained 15 bases not matched to a gene. The germline CDR1 and CDR2 sequences are MNHNS and SASEGT. This CDR3 is CASRNTGQGSAGTF. The DNA of the CDR3 is TGTGCCAGCAGAAACACCGGACAGGGGTCAGCAGGCACCTTC.

This clone appeared a single time. The J gene is TRBJ1-4, the V gene TRBV30; no definite D call. Trimming left V 0 bases short and J 6 bases short, with 8 bases between. The CDR3 extends over 13 amino acids. The germline V gene encodes CDR1 GTSNPN and CDR2 SVGIG (reference sequence). In DNA form, the CDR3 reads TGTGCCTGGAGTGTACGTCTAGATGAAAAACTGTTTTTT. Translation gives CAWSVRLDEKLFF. Looking up the rest from reference TRBV30 and TRBJ1-4 gives the full variable domain: SQTIHQWPATLVQPVGSPLSLECTVEGTSNPNLYWYRQAAGRGLQLLFYSVGIGQISSEVPQNLSASRPQDRQFILSSKKLLLSDSGFYLCAWSVRLDEKLFFGSGTQLSVL.

The rearrangement joins TRBV4-1 to TRBJ2-1; a weak D match, TRBD2 (6 bases). V lost 3 bases to trimming and J lost 8 bases, with 20 bases between them. Germline V gene lookup returns CDR1 MGHRA and CDR2 YSYEKL. This CDR3 is 16 amino acids long. In DNA, the CDR3 is TGCGCCAGCAGCCACGGTGGGTTCGGGGGTCGCGATGAGCAGTTCTTC. Its translation: CASSHGGFGGRDEQFF.

The chain combines TRBV4-1 with TRBJ1-2; 8 bases map to TRBD1. The CDR3 is 15 residues long. Trimming removed 3 bases from V and 4 bases from J; junction bases left unmatched: 7. Germline CDR1 reads MGHRA; CDR2 reads YSYEKL. The DNA of the CDR3 is TGCGCCAGCAGCCATGGGACAGGCACCACCTATGGCTACACCTTC. Its protein is CASSHGTGTTYGYTF.

The chain uses TRBV25-1 and TRBJ1-2, with D hard to call. Germline CDR1 and CDR2: MGHDK and SYGVNS. The CDR3 has 13 amino acids. The ends were cut back, 4 bases at V and 2 bases at J, with 8 bases in the middle. The CDR3 coding sequence is TGTGCCAGCAGTGGGACGGGCAACTATGGCTACACCTTC. The encoded protein is CASSGTGNYGYTF.

The chain couples TRBV6-5 to TRBJ2-1, with D perhaps matching TRBD1 or TRBD2 (5 bases each). The CDR3 loop spans 12 amino acids. The germline V gene encodes CDR1 MNHEY and CDR2 SVGAGI. V was cut by 2 bases and J by 8 bases, with 7 bases left in between. CDR3 nucleotides: TGTGCCAGCAGTTACCTGGGGGATGAGCAGTTCTTC. As protein: CASSYLGDEQFF.

The V call is TRBV7-9, the J call TRBJ1-2, with D unclear. The V end lost 2 bases, the J end lost 14 bases, and 12 bases lay between the germline ends. Germline V gene lookup returns CDR1 SEHNR and CDR2 FQNEAQ (reference sequence). The CDR3 length is 11 residues. The CDR3 DNA is TGTGCCAGCAGCTTATTCGCCGGGTATACCTTC. Translation gives CASSLFAGYTF. Full variable domain (rest looked up from reference TRBV7-9 and TRBJ1-2): DTGVSQNPRHKITKRGQNVTFRCDPISEHNRLYWYRQTLGQGPEFLTYFQNEAQLEKSRLLSDRFSAERPKGSFSTLEIQRTEQGDSAMYLCASSLFAGYTFGSGTRLTVV.

The V gene is TRBV19, the J gene TRBJ2-7; D is uncertain. Germline V gene data show CDR1 as LNHDA and CDR2 as SQIVND (reference sequence). Trimming stripped 5 bases from V and 0 bases from J, with 14 bases between. The CDR3 extends over 15 amino acids. CDR3 sequence (DNA): TGTGCCAGTAGTCCGTACCAGCGCTCCTCCTACGAGCAGTACTTC. As protein: CASSPYQRSSYEQYF.

This CDR3 is CASSLDVAPAVNEQFF. In nucleotides, the CDR3 is TGTGCCAGCAGCTTAGACGTCGCGCCGGCGGTTAATGAGCAGTTCTTC. The chain couples TRBV7-9 to TRBJ2-1; D not certain. The germline V and J ends were trimmed by 1 base and 7 bases, with 17 bases remaining between them. CDR1 and CDR2 (germline): SEHNR, FQNEAQ (reference sequence). The CDR3 consists of 16 residues.

The chain recombines TRBV5-4 with TRBJ2-7; TRBD2 matches at 10 bases. Per the germline V gene, CDR1 is SGHNT and CDR2 is YYREEE (reference sequence). Trimming cost V 5 bases and J 5 bases; bases outside gene matches: 7. The CDR3 loop spans 14 amino acids. The CDR3: CASSLLAGSHEQYF. For the CDR3, the DNA is TGTGCCAGCAGTTTACTAGCGGGAAGTCACGAGCAGTACTTC.

V usage is TRBV2 and J usage is TRBJ2-3; D gene uncertain. The V end was cut by 6 bases, the J end by 7 bases, with 5 bases between. CDR3 length: 10 amino acids. The germline gives CDR1 SNHLY, CDR2 FYNNEI. The CDR3 DNA reads TGTGCCAGCAGCACTAATACGCAGTATTTT. Protein: CASSTNTQYF.

The chain combines TRBV29-1 with TRBJ1-2; the match to TRBD1 covers 12 bases. Germline CDR1 SQVTM, CDR2 ANQGSEA. The CDR3 covers 18 residues. The ends lost 4 bases at V and 2 bases at J; junction bases unmatched: 14. DNA of the CDR3: TGCAGCGTTGGGGCCGGGACAGGGGGCCCAAGATTGAACTATGGCTACACCTTC. Protein product: CSVGAGTGGPRLNYGYTF.

The chain joins TRBV5-1 to TRBJ2-1; unclear D gene. Deletions cut 4 bases from V and 8 bases from J, with 13 bases between. Germline values: CDR1 SGHRS, CDR2 YFSETQ. This CDR3 region has 13 residues. The CDR3 reads CASSELLGHEQFF. The CDR3 bases are TGCGCCAGCAGCGAACTCCTCGGTCATGAGCAGTTCTTC. Full variable domain (rest looked up from reference TRBV5-1 and TRBJ2-1): KAGVTQTPRYLIKTRGQQVTLSCSPISGHRSVSWYQQTPGQGLQFLFEYFSETQRNKGNFPGRFSGRQFSNSRSEMNVSTLELGDSALYLCASSELLGHEQFFGPGTRLTVL.

The count of this clone is one. This chain uses TRBV6-6 with TRBJ2-5, with 7 bases identical to TRBD2. Looked up from germline, CDR1 is MNHNY and CDR2 is SVGAGI (reference sequence). There are 16 residues in the CDR3. V was pared by 2 bases and J by 7 bases, with 13 bases of the junction left unmatched. CDR3 nucleotide sequence: TGTGCCAGCAGTTACCCCACGTCAGGCGGGGAGGGGACCCAGTACTTC. Translation gives CASSYPTSGGEGTQYF.

CDR3 nucleotide sequence: TGCGCCAGCAGCTTCCAGGCAGGGGACGATCAGCCCCAGCATTTT. It yields the protein CASSFQAGDDQPQHF. This chain uses TRBV5-1 with TRBJ1-5, with a weak D call TRBD1 (6 bases). In germline, CDR1 is SGHRS, CDR2 YFSETQ. The CDR3 loop spans 15 amino acids. The V end was cut by 2 bases, the J end by 5 bases, with 14 bases between.

The chain combines TRBV5-1 with TRBJ2-3; D is unclear. The germline gives CDR1 SGHRS, CDR2 YFSETQ. The CDR3 contains 15 residues. Trimming took off 0 bases at V and 2 bases at J, with 10 bases between the two ends. The CDR3 protein is CASSLAPRPTDTQYF. The CDR3 DNA sequence: TGCGCCAGCAGCTTGGCCCCCAGGCCCACAGATACGCAGTATTTT.

The chain employs TRBV9 and TRBJ2-3; 9 nucleotides align to TRBD2. Germline V gives CDR1 SGDLS, CDR2 YYNGEE. J gave up 1 base and V 0 bases, and 6 bases lay outside the gene matches. The CDR3 has 17 residues. DNA for the CDR3: TGTGCCAGCAGCGTAGCTGCTAGCGGGGTTCGCACAGATACGCAGTATTTT. It encodes CASSVAASGVRTDTQYF.

Only a few counts were recorded for this clone. V gene TRBV5-6 combines with J gene TRBJ2-1, with a possible D match to TRBD2 (6 bases). The germline V and J ends were trimmed by 3 bases and 4 bases, with 11 bases remaining between them. Germline CDR1 reads SGHDT; CDR2 reads YYEEEE. This CDR3 comprises 14 residues. This CDR3 reads CASSSGLTYNEQFF. CDR3 bases: TGTGCCAGCAGCTCGGGACTGACTTACAATGAGCAGTTCTTC.

This chain joins TRBV6-5 and TRBJ1-1, with D unresolved. The CDR3 contains 13 residues. The V end was cut by 7 bases, the J end by 4 bases, with 13 bases between. From germline, CDR1 is MNHEY and CDR2 SVGAGI. The CDR3 region has the DNA TGTGCCAGCACGCTCAGAGGAGGCACTGAAGCTTTCTTT. Translating it yields CASTLRGGTEAFF.

This sequence joins TRBV2 and TRBJ2-7; no reliable D call. The CDR3 is 11 amino acids. Trimming shortened V by 2 bases and J by 3 bases, and 2 bases separated the two germline ends. Per the germline V gene, CDR1 is SNHLY and CDR2 is FYNNEI. CDR3: CASSEIYEQYF. Written as DNA, the CDR3 is TGTGCCAGCAGTGAAATCTACGAGCAGTACTTC.

The sample holds one count of this clone. V is TRBV9 and J is TRBJ2-1; 7 nucleotides match TRBD1. V was clipped by 2 bases and J by 5 bases; unmatched bases: 4. This CDR3 is built from 14 residues. CDR1 and CDR2 from the germline V gene are SGDLS and YYNGEE. The CDR3 nucleotides are TGTGCCAGCAGCGTCGGGACAGACAACAATGAGCAGTTCTTC. Protein product: CASSVGTDNNEQFF.

The chain uses TRBV5-4 and TRBJ1-3; D gene unclear. CDR1 is SGHNT and CDR2 is YYREEE in the germline V gene (reference sequence). Trimming shortened V by 7 bases and J by 3 bases, and 14 bases separated the two germline ends. This CDR3 contains 14 residues. The CDR3 here is CASEDKAIGNTIYF. The CDR3 DNA follows: TGTGCCAGCGAAGATAAAGCCATTGGAAACACCATATATTTT.

The gene calls are TRBV4-3 and TRBJ2-7, with D possibly being TRBD1 (6 bases). Between the trimmed V and J ends, which lost 0 bases and 3 bases, there was a span of 9 bases. The germline CDR1 and CDR2 sequences are LGHNA and YSLEER. The CDR3 runs 14 residues. CDR3 loop: CASSQDTTGYEQYF. The CDR3 DNA sequence: TGCGCCAGCAGCCAAGATACGACAGGCTACGAGCAGTACTTC.